Given below is one T cell receptor beta chain in context. The antigen remains undetermined. This sample was taken from a study of T cell responses to AZD1222 COVID-19 vaccine. Study results and limitations: The sample set comprised mostly white British donors with more females, and clonal diversity was possibly underestimated. The study identified only six AZD1222 recipients as seropositive at baseline. Spike-specific TCR repertoires showed rising breadth and depth after two AZD1222 doses.

Sequencing was performed with immunoSEQ multiplex PCR; in TCRdb, only in-frame clones are kept and a portion is missing. The sample has tens of thousands of clones; 88% are singletons. Trimming shortened V by 6 bases and J by 4 bases, and 12 bases separated the two germline ends. Germline CDR1 is LNHDA and CDR2 is SQIVND (reference sequence). The CDR3 extends over 14 amino acids. The TCR comes from an adult in good health. The sample in question was peripheral blood, obtained on day 0 of MenACWY control vaccination. The V gene is TRBV19, the J gene TRBJ2-2; D unresolved. The CDR3 nucleotides are TGTGCCAGTAGACTTGGGGATCTCACCGGGGAGCTGTTTTTT. Translating gives CASRLGDLTGELFF. The full variable domain, with the rest looked up from reference TRBV19 and TRBJ2-2, is DGGITQSPKYLFRKEGQNVTLSCEQNLNHDAMYWYRQDPGQGLRLIYYSQIVNDFQKGDIAEGYSVSREKKESFPLTVTSAQKNPTAFYLCASRLGDLTGELFFGEGSRLTVL.